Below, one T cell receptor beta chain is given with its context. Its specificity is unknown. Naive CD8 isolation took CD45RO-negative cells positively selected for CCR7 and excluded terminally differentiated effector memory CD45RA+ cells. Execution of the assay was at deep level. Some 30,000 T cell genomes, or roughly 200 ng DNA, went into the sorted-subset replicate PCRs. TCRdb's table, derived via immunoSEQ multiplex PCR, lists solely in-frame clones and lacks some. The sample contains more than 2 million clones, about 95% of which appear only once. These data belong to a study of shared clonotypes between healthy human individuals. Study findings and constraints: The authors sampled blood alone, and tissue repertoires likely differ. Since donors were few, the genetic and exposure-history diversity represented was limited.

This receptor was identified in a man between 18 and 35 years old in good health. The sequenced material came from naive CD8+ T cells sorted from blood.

CDR3: CASSHVGDVTQYF. The CDR3 nucleotides are TGTGCCAGCAGTCATGTCGGGGATGTTACGCAGTATTTT. The chain has TRBV7-9 and TRBJ2-3, with D possibly matching TRBD2 (5 bases). The CDR3 is 13 amino acids. Trimming took 6 bases from V and 8 from J, leaving 15 bases between them. The V gene's germline CDR1 is SEHNR and CDR2 FQNEAQ (reference sequence).